Listed below are T cell receptor beta chains from one sample, sequenced in a study of shared clonotypes between healthy human individuals. Sequencing was performed with immunoSEQ multiplex PCR; in TCRdb, only in-frame clones are kept and a portion is missing. The sample has 2,500,000 or so clones, more than 85% seen once. Source material: naive CD4+ T cells from PBMCs. Receptors were obtained from a man in his late teens or twenties in good health. Some clones in this sample may be carry-over from other donors' samples. Each CDR3 is given with its conserved first and last residue. D genes are given only for firm matches. Size values are once, few and many counts, or a class for expanded clones, and some rows have none.

- TRBJ2-1 - TRBV7-3 TGTGCCAGCAGCTTAACAAGGGACTCCTACAATGAGCAGTTCTTC CASSLTRDSYNEQFF
- TRBJ2-7 - TRBV11-3 TGTGCCAGCAGCTTAGATCATGTTGGAGGCGAGCAGTACTTC CASSLDHVGGEQYF
- TRBJ2-1 - TRBV7-9 TGTGCCAGCAGCTTAGCCGAGCAGGGGAGGCATGAGCAGTTCTTC CASSLAEQGRHEQFF
TRBD1 TRBJ2-5 - TRBV6-1 TGTGCCAGCAGGACCGGGACAGAAGAGACCCAGTACTTC CASRTGTEETQYF
- TRBJ2-3 - TRBV5-4 TGTGCCAGCAGCTTGGACGGGAGAGGGGCAGATACGCAGTATTTT CASSLDGRGADTQYF
- TRBJ1-1 - TRBV20-1 TGCAGTGCTAGAGAAGAGCGGGAGGCTTTCTTT CSAREEREAFF
- TRBJ2-1 - TRBV6-5 TGTGCCAGCAGTTACCGTGCCGCGGGTGGGAACAATGAGCAGTTCTTC CASSYRAAGGNNEQFF
TRBD2 TRBJ2-7 once TRBV5-1 TGCGCCAGCAGCTTGAGGGGAGGGGCTGGAGAGCAGTACTTC CASSLRGGAGEQYF
TRBD1 TRBJ1-3 few TRBV28 TGTGCCAGCAGTTTAAGGGGATGGACAGGCCGAAACACCATATATTTT CASSLRGWTGRNTIYF
- TRBJ2-3 - TRBV19 TGTGCCAGTAAGAGGGGGGCGGTCACAGATACGCAGTATTTT CASKRGAVTDTQYF
- TRBJ2-7 - TRBV16 TGTGCCAGCAGCCCATTCGGCATTTTACGTAGGCAGTACTTC CASSPFGILRRQYF
- TRBJ1-4 - TRBV4-3 TGCGCCAGCAGCCAAGAATTTGGGCTTCAGGGTGATGAAAAACTGTTTTTT CASSQEFGLQGDEKLFF
- TRBJ2-5 - TRBV28 TGTGCCAGCAGCGACCCAACCGGGGCAGAGACCCAGTACTTC CASSDPTGAETQYF
- TRBJ2-6 - TRBV7-2 TGTGCCAGCAGCTTCTTCGAAAACTCTGGGGCCAACGTCCTGACTTTC CASSFFENSGANVLTF
- TRBJ2-5 - TRBV18 TGTGCCAGCTCACCACCAAACAGAACAACGCCGATCCAGTACTTC CASSPPNRTTPIQYF
- TRBJ1-4 - TRBV28 TGTGCCAGTCGGGGGTCCCTCGAAAAACTGTTTTTT CASRGSLEKLFF
- TRBJ1-2 - TRBV18 TGTGCCAGCTCACCATCACCCCGCAGCACTGGTAACTATGGCTACACCTTC CASSPSPRSTGNYGYTF
TRBD1 TRBJ1-2 - TRBV5-1 TGCGCCAGCAGCTCGGGACAGGGGGCCTATGGCTACACCTTC CASSSGQGAYGYTF
- TRBJ1-1 few TRBV7-9 TGTGCCAGCAGCTCCACAACACCGCAGGGTCATGCTTTCTTT CASSSTTPQGHAFF
TRBD2 TRBJ2-5 - TRBV28 TGTGCCAGCACGAGCGGGAGGGGACGGCAAGAGACCCAGTACTTC CASTSGRGRQETQYF
TRBD2 TRBJ2-1 - TRBV28 TGTGCCAGCAGTTCCCGGACTAGCGGCTACAATGAGCAGTTCTTC CASSSRTSGYNEQFF
- TRBJ2-6 - TRBV7-2 TGTGCCAGCAGCTTACGTTCGGGGGCTGGGGCCAACGTCCTGACTTTC CASSLRSGAGANVLTF
- TRBJ1-1 - TRBV7-6 TGTGCCAGCAGCCCGACCGCCGGGGATCTGACTTTCTTT CASSPTAGDLTFF
TRBD2 TRBJ2-1 - TRBV9 TGTGCCAGCAGCGTGGGGACTAGCGTTGTTAGCAATGAGCAGTTCTTC CASSVGTSVVSNEQFF
- TRBJ1-2 - TRBV28 TGTGCCATAGACCCGGGGAGGGGATGGTATGGCTACACCTTC CAIDPGRGWYGYTF
- TRBJ2-5 - TRBV7-8 TGTGCCAGCAGCTTAGATAGCGGAGTCCAAGAGACCCAGTACTTC CASSLDSGVQETQYF
TRBD1 TRBJ1-2 - TRBV5-4 TGTGCCAGCAGCTTGGGACCGGGACAGAGCTATGGCTACACCTTC CASSLGPGQSYGYTF
- TRBJ1-2 - TRBV6-6 TGTGCCAGCAGCCATAAGCTCACTAACTATGGCTACACCTTC CASSHKLTNYGYTF
TRBD2 TRBJ2-1 - TRBV5-1 TGCGCCAGCAGTATTACCGGGGGGACTCCATACAATGAGCAGTTCTTC CASSITGGTPYNEQFF
- TRBJ2-1 - TRBV9 TGTGCCAGCAGCGTAGCTACGTCGACCGAGCAGTTCTTC CASSVATSTEQFF
- TRBJ1-2 - TRBV29-1 TGCAGCGTTGAAAGGAAAGGGGCAGGCTATGGCTACACCTTC CSVERKGAGYGYTF
- TRBJ1-1 few TRBV9 TGTGCCAGCAGCGCTTCTGGGGACACTGAAGCTTTCTTT CASSASGDTEAFF
TRBD1 TRBJ1-3 - TRBV29-1 TGCAGCGCCGGACAGGGCGAGCGAAACACCATATATTTT CSAGQGERNTIYF
TRBD1 TRBJ1-1 - TRBV18 TGTGCCAGCTCACCCGCCGGGGCAGGGGGCACTGAAGCTTTCTTT CASSPAGAGGTEAFF
- TRBJ1-2 - TRBV5-4 TGTGCCAGCAGCTTAGGGCAGGCCCACAATGGCTACACCTTC CASSLGQAHNGYTF
- TRBJ1-4 - TRBV19 TGTGCCACCGCTGACCGAGGGAGTGAAAAACTGTTTTTT CATADRGSEKLFF
- TRBJ1-4 - TRBV4-1 TGCGCCAGCAGCCAAGTGAGGCTAAATAATGAAAAACTGTTTTTT CASSQVRLNNEKLFF
TRBD1 TRBJ2-7 - TRBV28 TGTGCCAGCAGTTTAGGGGGCAGGGGGTACGAGCAGTACTTC CASSLGGRGYEQYF
- TRBJ2-1 - TRBV5-1 TGCGCCAGCAGCTCGACCGGACAGGAGCAGTTCTTC CASSSTGQEQFF
- TRBJ1-2 - TRBV11-2 TGTGCCACCCGGAGTTTAGGAACGTCTTCCGGGACGGCCTATGGCTACACCTTC CATRSLGTSSGTAYGYTF
TRBD1 TRBJ1-3 - TRBV28 TGTGCCAGCAGCCAGGGGGGTGGGGGAAACACCATATATTTT CASSQGGGGNTIYF
TRBD2 TRBJ2-1 - TRBV5-1 TGCGCCAGCAGCCCGGGGACTAGCGGGAGGCCCTACAATGAGCAGTTCTTC CASSPGTSGRPYNEQFF